This T cell receptor beta chain is drawn from a study of cytomegalovirus exposure and HLA in healthy donors. Study-level information: A prior study identified 117 million unique TCR beta sequences from 190 million or so T cells. General study points: Many donors shared some public TCRs, even though most TCR sequences were rare.

Comment on this clone: Its antigen remains unidentified.

The V and J ends lost 5 bases and 11 bases respectively, with 15 bases between them. This CDR3 contains 12 residues. The germline CDR1 and CDR2 sequences are MDHEN and SYDVKM. 13 Jbeta primers and 60 Vbeta primers were used for the PCR. Clones were read by immunoSEQ multiplex PCR, and TCRdb kept only the in-frame ones, dropping some. The sample lists some 130,000 clones, over 70% occurring once. The TCR was taken from a man in his forties in good health and CMV-seronegative. The sequencing sample was made of PBMCs. The rearrangement links TRBV28 to TRBJ1-1; possibly TRBD1 for D (6 bases). The CDR3 DNA sequence: TGTGCCAGCAGTCGGCCCTCAGGGGAGGCTTTCTTT. Residues: CASSRPSGEAFF.